These 26 T cell receptor beta chains share one sample of origin, sequenced in a study of blood T cell repertoires in COVID-19. Measured with immunoSEQ multiplex PCR; TCRdb has only the in-frame clones, and not every one. Of hundreds of thousands of clones in the sample, 83% were seen once. The source material was peripheral blood. These receptors originate from a man older than 75 with acute or convalescent COVID-19.

The rearrangement joins TRBV7-2 to TRBJ1-2, with D possibly being TRBD1 (6 bases). This CDR3 is 15 amino acids long. The V gene lost 1 base and the J gene lost 7 bases, with 16 bases spanning the gap. Germline lookup yields CDR1 SGHTA and CDR2 FQGNSA. The CDR3 nucleotides read TGTGCCAGCAGCTTAGGCCAGGGGCAGCGAGGTGGCTACACCTTC. Translated: CASSLGQGQRGGYTF.

This chain uses TRBV4-1 with TRBJ1-1; 7 bases align to TRBD1. The CDR3 extends over 15 amino acids. The J segment lost 4 bases and the V segment lost 0 bases, leaving 5 bases of the junction unmatched. Germline-derived CDR1 and CDR2 are MGHRA and YSYEKL. The CDR3: CASSQEYRGVTEAFF. CDR3 bases: TGCGCCAGCAGCCAAGAATACAGGGGTGTCACTGAAGCTTTCTTT.

This chain links TRBV19 with TRBJ2-3; D is possibly TRBD1 (6 bases). From germline, CDR1 is LNHDA and CDR2 SQIVND (reference sequence). The V and J ends lost 5 bases and 2 bases respectively, with 17 bases between them. This CDR3 has 16 residues. The CDR3 spells CASSVDVTGFTDTQYF. CDR3 DNA sequence: TGTGCCAGTAGTGTCGACGTGACAGGTTTCACAGATACGCAGTATTTT.

This CDR3 is CASSRGTIYEQYF. DNA of the CDR3: TGTGCCAGTAGCCGAGGGACTATTTACGAGCAGTACTTC. The chain uses TRBV19 and TRBJ2-7; 7 nucleotides match TRBD2. Germline V CDR1 and CDR2: LNHDA, SQIVND (reference sequence). The CDR3 is made up of 13 amino acids. Germline trimming cut 6 bases from V and 4 bases from J; bases unmatched to any gene: 6.

A few counts support this clone. The chain carries TRBV28 and TRBJ2-3; 9 bases fit TRBD1. The V segment lost 6 bases and the J segment 0 bases; nucleotides outside the gene matches: 16. This CDR3 contains 19 residues. Germline V gene data show CDR1 as MDHEN and CDR2 as SYDVKM. DNA of the CDR3: TGTGCCAGCAGCACGACTTGGACAGGGGAAAGGACTAGCACAGATACGCAGTATTTT. The encoded protein is CASSTTWTGERTSTDTQYF.

The V gene is TRBV9, the J gene TRBJ2-1; D ambiguous. The CDR3 covers 15 residues. V was shortened by 3 bases and J by 0 bases, with 10 bases between the two germline ends. In germline, CDR1 is SGDLS, CDR2 YYNGEE. CDR3 sequence: CASSETPSSYNEQFF. The CDR3 nucleotides read TGTGCCAGCAGCGAGACTCCAAGCTCCTACAATGAGCAGTTCTTC.

This sequence joins TRBV30 and TRBJ1-4; TRBD1 aligns across 9 bases. Looked up from germline, CDR1 is GTSNPN and CDR2 is SVGIG (reference sequence). V shed 4 bases, J shed 8 bases, and the junction held 8 bases outside the gene matches. The CDR3 loop spans 14 amino acids. The CDR3 loop is CAWTRTGAKEKLFF. CDR3 nucleotide sequence: TGTGCCTGGACCCGGACAGGGGCGAAAGAAAAACTGTTTTTT.

This clone has just a few counts. CDR3 nucleotide sequence: TGTGCCAGCCGACTAGCGGGGGACCGTGGCACAGATACGCAGTATTTT. Protein: CASRLAGDRGTDTQYF. The chain is built from TRBV10-3 and TRBJ2-3, with 12 bases identical to TRBD2. Per germline, CDR1 ENHRY and CDR2 SYGVKD. The CDR3 spans 16 residues. V was pared by 10 bases and J by 1 base, with 9 bases of the junction left unmatched.

The J gene is TRBJ2-7, the V gene TRBV14; D uncertain. V was trimmed by 0 bases and J by 3 bases, leaving 12 bases between them. The CDR3 length is 15 residues. In germline, CDR1 is SGHDN, CDR2 FVKESK. The CDR3 loop reads CASSQEGTPVYEQYF. CDR3 in DNA: TGTGCCAGCAGCCAAGAGGGCACACCCGTCTACGAGCAGTACTTC.

This chain links TRBV11-2 with TRBJ2-1, with no clear D. Germline V lookup: CDR1 SGHAT, CDR2 FQNNGV. Between the trimmed V and J ends, which lost 1 base and 5 bases, there was a span of 3 bases. This CDR3 region has 12 residues. The chain's CDR3 is CASSLVNNEQFF. The CDR3 nucleotides read TGTGCCAGCAGCTTAGTTAACAATGAGCAGTTCTTC.

This clone was detected once. This sequence joins TRBV11-2 and TRBJ1-1; perhaps TRBD1 as D (6 bases). Trimming shortened V by 2 bases and J by 0 bases, and 10 bases separated the two germline ends. In germline, CDR1 is SGHAT, CDR2 FQNNGV. The CDR3 runs 15 residues. The CDR3 region has the DNA TGTGCCAGCAGCTTAAGCCAGGGGATGAACACTGAAGCTTTCTTT. This gives the protein CASSLSQGMNTEAFF.

This clone was seen once. The J gene is TRBJ2-7, the V gene TRBV4-2; 7 nucleotides match TRBD2. This CDR3 has 13 residues. The V segment lost 4 bases and the J segment 6 bases; nucleotides outside the gene matches: 6. Per the germline V gene, CDR1 is LGHNA and CDR2 is YNFKEQ. Here the CDR3 reads CASSPLGGFEQYF. The CDR3 nucleotides read TGTGCCAGCAGCCCCCTGGGGGGGTTCGAGCAGTACTTC.

The chain employs TRBV29-1 and TRBJ1-1; TRBD1 aligns across 7 bases. The CDR3 spans 13 residues. Per the germline V gene, CDR1 is SQVTM and CDR2 is ANQGSEA. V lost 7 bases to trimming and J lost 3 bases; unmatched junction nucleotides: 8. DNA of the CDR3: TGCAGCGCATACCGGGACAGCTACACTGAAGCTTTCTTT. Translation: CSAYRDSYTEAFF.

This clone was counted once. V gene TRBV18 combines with J gene TRBJ2-4; D call uncertain. This CDR3 spans 15 amino acids. Germline CDR1 and CDR2: KGHSH and LQKENI. With 3 bases removed from V and 0 bases from J, the gap between germline ends came to 9 bases. CDR3 region: CASSPESLAKNIQYF. The CDR3 DNA follows: TGTGCCAGCTCACCGGAGTCTTTAGCCAAAAACATTCAGTACTTC.

This clone came up once. The chain has TRBV29-1 and TRBJ2-1; 10 bases agree with TRBD2. The CDR3 loop spans 15 amino acids. V was clipped by 3 bases and J by 2 bases; unmatched bases: 4. Per germline, CDR1 SQVTM and CDR2 ANQGSEA. The CDR3: CSVDSGRAPYNEQFF. The CDR3 DNA reads as TGCAGCGTTGACAGCGGGAGGGCCCCCTACAATGAGCAGTTCTTC.

In this sample, this clone turned up once. V is TRBV7-9 and J is TRBJ2-5; TRBD2 matches 10 bases. The trim removed 5 bases at V and 1 base at J, leaving 7 bases unmatched. This CDR3 spans 16 amino acids. Germline CDR1 SEHNR, CDR2 FQNEAQ (reference sequence). Here the CDR3 reads CASSLGLAETQETQYF. CDR3 DNA: TGTGCCAGCAGCCTCGGACTAGCGGAGACCCAAGAGACCCAGTACTTC.

The chain combines TRBV9 with TRBJ2-1, with 8 bases identical to TRBD1. CDR1 and CDR2 (germline): SGDLS, YYNGEE. Trimming removed 3 bases from V and 1 base from J; junction bases left unmatched: 6. This CDR3 comprises 16 residues. In nucleotides, the CDR3 is TGTGCCAGCAGCGGACAGGGGTTGGGTTCCTACAATGAGCAGTTCTTC. Translating it yields CASSGQGLGSYNEQFF.

The chain combines TRBV5-6 with TRBJ2-5; TRBD2 matches at 13 bases. Germline V CDR1 and CDR2: SGHDT, YYEEEE. The CDR3 runs to 18 residues. Trimming at V came to 0 bases and at J to 2 bases, leaving 7 bases not matched to a gene. The DNA of the CDR3 is TGTGCCAGCAGCTTGGGACTAGCGGGAGGCCCCTTTCAAGAGACCCAGTACTTC. This codes for CASSLGLAGGPFQETQYF.

The CDR3: CASSPQPGLATGELFF. In nucleotides, the CDR3 is TGTGCCAGCAGCCCCCAGCCGGGACTAGCGACCGGGGAGCTGTTTTTT. The chain combines TRBV9 with TRBJ2-2, with 10 bases lining up with TRBD2. The CDR3 loop spans 16 amino acids. V dropped 4 bases and J dropped 5; count of bases not matched to a gene: 8. Germline V gene lookup returns CDR1 SGDLS and CDR2 YYNGEE.

A word on this clone: Different DNA sequences within this sample yield the same CDR3. The rearrangement joins TRBV6-5 to TRBJ2-7, with TRBD2 matching over 9 bases. CDR1 and CDR2 (germline): MNHEY, SVGAGI. This CDR3 contains 15 residues. The V and J ends lost 0 bases and 1 base, in that order; junction bases with no gene match: 1. The CDR3 DNA follows: TGTGCCAGCAGTTACTCGGCGGGGGGGTCCTACGAGCAGTACTTC. Residues: CASSYSAGGSYEQYF.

V gene TRBV19 combines with J gene TRBJ2-5; 8 bases are shared with TRBD2. V shed 3 bases and J 5 bases; nucleotides not matched to a gene: 8. This CDR3 region has 15 residues. The germline V gene has CDR1 LNHDA and CDR2 SQIVND (reference sequence). CDR3: CASSIGAGVGETQYF. For the CDR3, the DNA is TGTGCCAGTAGTATTGGAGCGGGAGTGGGCGAGACCCAGTACTTC.

This chain joins TRBV28 and TRBJ1-2; weak D call: TRBD1 (6 bases). CDR1 is MDHEN, CDR2 SYDVKM, per germline. There are 13 residues in the CDR3. The ends were cut back, 6 bases at V and 6 bases at J, with 14 bases in the middle. The CDR3 loop reads CASRLGTTNGYTF. DNA of the CDR3: TGTGCCAGCAGACTAGGGACAACCAATGGCTACACCTTC.

The chain recombines TRBV5-1 with TRBJ2-5; 15 bases align to TRBD2. J was trimmed by 4 bases and V by 4 bases; bases with no gene match: 5. CDR1 SGHRS and CDR2 YFSETQ come from the germline V gene. The CDR3 sequence is 16 residues long. The CDR3 sequence is CASSQGLAGGRETQYF. For the CDR3, the DNA is TGCGCCAGCAGCCAGGGACTAGCGGGGGGCAGAGAGACCCAGTACTTC.

This clone was found once. The V call is TRBV27, the J call TRBJ2-1, with 12 bases lining up with TRBD2. Germline lookup yields CDR1 MNHEY and CDR2 SMNVEV (reference sequence). The ends lost 3 bases at V and 8 bases at J; junction bases unmatched: 5. This CDR3 contains 15 residues. The CDR3 DNA sequence: TGTGCCAGCAGTTTGGCTAGCGGGAGGGCCTATGAGCAGTTCTTC. Its translation: CASSLASGRAYEQFF.

V is TRBV11-2 and J is TRBJ1-2, with D possibly TRBD1 on 6 matching bases. The CDR3 totals 12 residues. V lost 5 bases and J lost 9, with 13 bases in between. CDR1 SGHAT and CDR2 FQNNGV come from the germline V gene. For the CDR3, the DNA is TGTGCCAGCAGCCCTGGGGGACATAGCTACACCTTC. This translates into CASSPGGHSYTF.

The CDR3 reads CASSVGGGGTTGELFF. CDR3 DNA: TGTGCCAGCAGCGTCGGGGGCGGGGGAACCACCGGGGAGCTGTTTTTT. The chain uses TRBV9 and TRBJ2-2; maybe TRBD2 (7 bases). In germline, CDR1 is SGDLS, CDR2 YYNGEE. The ends were cut back, 2 bases at V and 4 bases at J, with 15 bases in the middle. The CDR3 is made up of 16 amino acids.